Sequencing of this T cell receptor (beta chain) was carried out in a study of response to subunit inactivated influenza vaccine. Notes on the study in general: Every seasonal influenza vaccination brings in few new T cells, the authors suggested.

MiXCR, applied by TCRdb to the RT-PCR reads, yields one record per CDR3 protein. The sample includes roughly 500,000 distinct CDR3 sequences, approximately 15% of them seen just once. With respect to this clonotype: Its antigen remains unknown.

Trimming pared 6 bases from V and 3 bases from J, leaving 11 bases between. Germline V gene lookup returns CDR1 SNHLY and CDR2 FYNNEI. The CDR3 spans 14 residues. This sequence originates from a man aged 50 to 75 who received an inactivated influenza vaccine. The source was CD4+ T cells sorted from PBMCs, collected 23 to 25 months after vaccination. The rearrangement joins TRBV2 to TRBJ2-2; D may be TRBD1 (5 bases). CDR3 protein: CASSVTVDTGELFF. CDR3 DNA: TGTGCCAGCAGCGTGACAGTGGACACCGGGGAGCTGTTTTTT.